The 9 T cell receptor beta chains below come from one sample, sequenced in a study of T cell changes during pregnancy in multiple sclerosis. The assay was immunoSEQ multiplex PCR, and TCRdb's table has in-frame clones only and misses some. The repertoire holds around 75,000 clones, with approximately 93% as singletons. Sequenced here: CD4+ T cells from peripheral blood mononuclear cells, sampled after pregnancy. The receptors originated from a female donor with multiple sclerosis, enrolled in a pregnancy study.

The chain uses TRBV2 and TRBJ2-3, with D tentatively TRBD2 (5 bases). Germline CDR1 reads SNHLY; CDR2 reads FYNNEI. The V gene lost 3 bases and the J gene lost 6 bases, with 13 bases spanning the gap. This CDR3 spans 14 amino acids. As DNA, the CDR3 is TGTGCCAGCAGTGAGGTCCCGCGCGGGGATACGCAGTATTTT. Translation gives CASSEVPRGDTQYF.

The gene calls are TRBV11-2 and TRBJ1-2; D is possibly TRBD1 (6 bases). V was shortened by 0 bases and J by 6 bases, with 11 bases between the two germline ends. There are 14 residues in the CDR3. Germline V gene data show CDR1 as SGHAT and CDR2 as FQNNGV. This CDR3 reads CASSLDGTRHGYTF. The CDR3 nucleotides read TGTGCCAGCAGCTTAGATGGGACAAGACATGGCTACACCTTC.

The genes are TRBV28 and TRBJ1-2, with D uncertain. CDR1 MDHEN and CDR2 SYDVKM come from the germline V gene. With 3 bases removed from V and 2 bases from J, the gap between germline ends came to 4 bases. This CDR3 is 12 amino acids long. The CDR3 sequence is CASSFPNYGYTF. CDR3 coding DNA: TGTGCCAGCAGTTTCCCAAACTATGGCTACACCTTC.

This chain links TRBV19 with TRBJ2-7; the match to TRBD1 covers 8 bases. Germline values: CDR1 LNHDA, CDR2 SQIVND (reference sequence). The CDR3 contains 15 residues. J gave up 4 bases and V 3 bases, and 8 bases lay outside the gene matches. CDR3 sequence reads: CASSMRTGPTYEQYF. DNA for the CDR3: TGTGCCAGTAGTATGAGGACAGGGCCCACTTACGAGCAGTACTTC. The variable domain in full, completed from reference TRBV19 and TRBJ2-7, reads DGGITQSPKYLFRKEGQNVTLSCEQNLNHDAMYWYRQDPGQGLRLIYYSQIVNDFQKGDIAEGYSVSREKKESFPLTVTSAQKNPTAFYLCASSMRTGPTYEQYFGPGTRLTVT.

The DNA for the CDR3 is TGTGCCAGCAGTCCCGGGACTAGTGAGGATGAGCAGTTCTTC. Protein product: CASSPGTSEDEQFF. The genes are TRBV28 and TRBJ2-1; TRBD2 aligns across 8 bases. The CDR3 runs 14 residues. V trimming: 5 bases; J trimming: 8 bases; junction bases outside the gene matches: 8. The germline V gene has CDR1 MDHEN and CDR2 SYDVKM.

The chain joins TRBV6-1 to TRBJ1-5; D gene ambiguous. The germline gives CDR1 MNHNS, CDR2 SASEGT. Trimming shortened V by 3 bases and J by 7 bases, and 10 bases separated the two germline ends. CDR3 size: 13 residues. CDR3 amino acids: CASSDFSRQPQHF. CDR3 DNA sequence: TGTGCCAGCAGTGATTTCTCCCGGCAGCCCCAGCATTTT.

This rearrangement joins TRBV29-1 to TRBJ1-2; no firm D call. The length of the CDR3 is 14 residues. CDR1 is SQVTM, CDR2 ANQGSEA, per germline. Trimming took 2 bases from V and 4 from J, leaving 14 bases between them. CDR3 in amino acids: CSVENPDRGYGYTF. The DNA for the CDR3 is TGCAGCGTTGAAAATCCGGATCGCGGCTATGGCTACACCTTC.

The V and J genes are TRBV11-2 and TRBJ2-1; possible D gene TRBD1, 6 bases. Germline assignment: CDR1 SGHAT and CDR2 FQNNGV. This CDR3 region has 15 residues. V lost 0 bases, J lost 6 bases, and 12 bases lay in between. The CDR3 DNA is TGTGCCAGCAGCTTAGAGGCAGGGGCGGGCAATGAGCAGTTCTTC. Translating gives CASSLEAGAGNEQFF.

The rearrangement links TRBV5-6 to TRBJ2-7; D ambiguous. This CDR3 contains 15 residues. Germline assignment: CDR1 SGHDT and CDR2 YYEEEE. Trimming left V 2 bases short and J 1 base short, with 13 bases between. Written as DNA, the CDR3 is TGTGCCAGCAGCTTACTTGGCGGTGAATCCTACGAGCAGTACTTC. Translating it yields CASSLLGGESYEQYF.